This is a list of T cell receptor beta chains from one sample in a study of shared clonotypes between healthy human individuals. Produced via immunoSEQ multiplex PCR; TCRdb's table is partial and in-frame only. This table has more than 1,200,000 clones, approximately 98.5% appearing once. Sequenced sample: naive CD4+ T cells sorted from blood. All receptors come from a man aged 25 to 45 in good health. Each CDR3 is given with its conserved first and last residue. The D gene is left open where the match is weak. Clone size is stated in some rows and not others, as once, few, many or a class when expanded.

CDR3aa,CDR3nt,d_gene,abundance,v_gene,len,j_gene
CASSFLAGATGELFF,TGTGCCAGCAGCTTCCTAGCGGGAGCCACCGGGGAGCTGTTTTTT,TRBD2,NA,TRBV5-6,15,TRBJ2-2
CASSKANQPQHF,TGTGCCAGCAGCAAGGCGAACCAGCCCCAGCATTTT,NA,NA,TRBV11-2,12,TRBJ1-5
CASSLNLGGTSNEQFF,TGTGCCAGCAGCTTAAATCTAGGGGGAACTTCCAATGAGCAGTTCTTC,NA,NA,TRBV7-3,16,TRBJ2-1
CATSMEVHYGYTF,TGTGCCACCAGCATGGAGGTCCACTATGGCTACACCTTC,NA,NA,TRBV15,13,TRBJ1-2
CASSPVSRWLAGVGREEQYF,TGTGCCAGCTCACCAGTTTCCCGGTGGCTAGCGGGAGTAGGGCGAGAAGAGCAGTACTTC,TRBD2,NA,TRBV18,20,TRBJ2-7
CASSGSTGVGTEAFF,TGCGCCAGCAGTGGGTCGACAGGGGTCGGCACTGAAGCTTTCTTT,TRBD1,NA,TRBV10-2,15,TRBJ1-1
CASSLAQGANAFF,TGTGCCAGCAGCTTAGCCCAGGGGGCAAATGCTTTCTTT,TRBD1,NA,TRBV7-2,13,TRBJ1-1
CASNGTGTNTEAFF,TGTGCCAGCAATGGGACAGGAACGAACACTGAAGCTTTCTTT,TRBD1,NA,TRBV6-7,14,TRBJ1-1
CASSLTGTSTDTQYF,TGCGCCAGCAGCTTGACAGGCACTAGCACAGATACGCAGTATTTT,NA,NA,TRBV5-1,15,TRBJ2-3
CASSLGLNGGIQETQYF,TGCGCCAGCAGCTTGGGACTTAACGGTGGGATCCAGGAGACCCAGTACTTC,NA,NA,TRBV5-1,17,TRBJ2-5
CASRTTGRNEQYF,TGTGCCAGCAGAACGACAGGGAGGAACGAGCAGTACTTC,NA,once,TRBV21-1,13,TRBJ2-7
CASSEQGMEQYF,TGTGCCAGCAGTGAACAGGGGATGGAGCAGTACTTC,NA,NA,TRBV6-1,12,TRBJ2-7
CASSPGDAKNIQYF,TGTGCCAGCTCACCAGGGGACGCCAAAAACATTCAGTACTTC,NA,NA,TRBV18,14,TRBJ2-4
CAWSDGPSGTDTQYF,TGTGCCTGGAGTGACGGGCCTAGCGGCACAGATACGCAGTATTTT,NA,NA,TRBV30,15,TRBJ2-3
CASSLNGRRTSTDTQYF,TGTGCCAGCAGCTTAAACGGGAGACGAACTAGCACAGATACGCAGTATTTT,NA,once,TRBV5-6,17,TRBJ2-3
CAWARGAGPGEQYF,TGTGCCTGGGCTCGGGGAGCGGGACCTGGGGAGCAGTACTTC,TRBD2,NA,TRBV30,14,TRBJ2-7
CASSHRHRGYEQYF,TGTGCCAGCAGCCACCGGCACAGGGGCTACGAGCAGTACTTC,TRBD1,NA,TRBV6-5,14,TRBJ2-7
CASSQDREYYGYTF,TGCGCCAGCAGCCAAGATCGAGAATACTATGGCTACACCTTC,NA,NA,TRBV4-1,14,TRBJ1-2
CASSPREGQGGNTIYF,TGTGCCAGCTCACCACGGGAGGGGCAAGGTGGAAACACCATATATTTT,NA,NA,TRBV18,16,TRBJ1-3
CASSPVGSGNTIYF,TGTGCCAGCTCACCAGTAGGCTCTGGAAACACCATATATTTT,NA,once,TRBV18,14,TRBJ1-3
CASAEGTGNTIYF,TGTGCTAGTGCGGAGGGGACTGGAAACACCATATATTTT,NA,NA,TRBV12-5,13,TRBJ1-3
CASSRGQNYNEQFF,TGTGCCAGCAGCCGAGGACAGAACTACAATGAGCAGTTCTTC,NA,NA,TRBV9,14,TRBJ2-1
CASSYSRGNYGYTF,TGTGCCAGCAGTTACTCGAGGGGGAACTATGGCTACACCTTC,NA,NA,TRBV6-5,14,TRBJ1-2
CASSLGRGSSGNTIYF,TGTGCCAGCAGCTTAGGACGGGGCAGCTCTGGAAACACCATATATTTT,NA,NA,TRBV7-2,16,TRBJ1-3
CASSLSFGLTAFF,TGTGCCAGCAGTTTATCGTTTGGGTTGACAGCTTTCTTT,NA,NA,TRBV27,13,TRBJ1-1
CASRGRRGAFF,TGTGCCAGCAGGGGGCGGCGGGGAGCTTTCTTT,NA,NA,TRBV25-1,11,TRBJ1-1
CASSSNNEQFF,TGTGCCAGCAGCTCAAACAATGAGCAGTTCTTC,NA,NA,TRBV11-2,11,TRBJ2-1
CASSAGQGGETQYF,TGTGCCAGCAGCGCGGGACAGGGTGGAGAGACCCAGTACTTC,TRBD1,NA,TRBV9,14,TRBJ2-5
CAISPTGGSGELFF,TGTGCCATCAGTCCGACAGGGGGCTCCGGGGAGCTGTTTTTT,TRBD1,NA,TRBV10-3,14,TRBJ2-2
CATSRSASLYGYTF,TGTGCCACCAGCAGATCGGCCAGCCTTTATGGCTACACCTTC,NA,NA,TRBV15,14,TRBJ1-2
CASSLAGAGNTGELFF,TGTGCCAGCAGCTTAGCGGGGGCGGGAAACACCGGGGAGCTGTTTTTT,NA,NA,TRBV7-9,16,TRBJ2-2
CASKGLGDTQYF,TGTGCCAGCAAGGGACTCGGAGATACGCAGTATTTT,NA,NA,TRBV27,12,TRBJ2-3